The TCR beta chain described here comes from a study of T cell responses to AZD1222 COVID-19 vaccine. Study-wide findings and caveats: Epitopes outside B.1.351 and B.1.1.7 mutated regions reportedly drew nearly half of spike TCRs. Along spike, vaccine-associated CD4 TCRs were found throughout, with dominance at 160-218 and 743-854.

In its sample, this clone was seen a few times. As yet, its antigen is unknown. Assay: immunoSEQ multiplex PCR; the TCRdb copy retains only in-frame clones and omits some. The sample records 90,000 to 130,000 clones, around 84% being singletons. Germline lookup yields CDR1 MNHEY and CDR2 SVGAGI. The V end lost 7 bases, the J end lost 0 bases, and 12 bases lay between the germline ends. This CDR3 spans 15 amino acids. This clonotype was obtained from an adult in good health. The sequencing used peripheral blood, collected on day 0 of AZD1222 vaccination. The V and J genes are TRBV6-5 and TRBJ1-4; D is undetermined. This CDR3 is CASTDGSATNEKLFF. The DNA for the CDR3 is TGTGCCAGCACCGACGGAAGTGCAACTAATGAAAAACTGTTTTTT.